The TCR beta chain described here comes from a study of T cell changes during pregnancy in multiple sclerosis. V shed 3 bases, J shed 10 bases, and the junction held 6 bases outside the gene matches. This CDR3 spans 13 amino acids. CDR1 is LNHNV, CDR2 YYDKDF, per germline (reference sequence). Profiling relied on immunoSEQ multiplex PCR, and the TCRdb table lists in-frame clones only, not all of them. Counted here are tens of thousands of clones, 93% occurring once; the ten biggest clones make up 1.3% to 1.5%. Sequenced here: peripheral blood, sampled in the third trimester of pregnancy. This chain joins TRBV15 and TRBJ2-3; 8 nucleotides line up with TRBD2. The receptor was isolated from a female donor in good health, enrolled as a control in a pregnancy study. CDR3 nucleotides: TGTGCCACCAGCAGGGGAACTAGCGGCCCGCAGTATTTT. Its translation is CATSRGTSGPQYF.